The 23 T cell receptor beta chains listed next were all sequenced from one sample in a study of neurological immune-mediated disorders. TCRdb recomputed calls from the 5' RACE reads with MiXCR, one row per CDR3 protein. This sample carries roughly 41,000 distinct CDR3 sequences, under 2% of them seen once, and the ten largest clones take 2.2%. Input material: PBMCs. The receptors originated from a woman aged 40 to 50 with multiple sclerosis.

This clonotype was observed at least ten times. The chain employs TRBV7-2 and TRBJ1-5; D remains unclear. Germline CDR1 reads SGHTA; CDR2 reads FQGNSA. The CDR3 is 13 residues long. The V end was cut by 2 bases, the J end by 4 bases, with 6 bases between. As DNA, the CDR3 is TGTGCCAGCAGCTTAAGAGGTAATCAGCCCCAGCATTTT. Translation gives CASSLRGNQPQHF. Together with reference TRBV7-2 and TRBJ1-5, the CDR3 gives the full variable domain: GAGVSQSPSNKVTEKGKDVELRCDPISGHTALYWYRQSLGQGLEFLIYFQGNSAPDKSGLPSDRFSAERTGGSVSTLTIQRTQQEDSAVYLCASSLRGNQPQHFGDGTRLSIL.

This clonotype was picked up many times. The V gene is TRBV28, the J gene TRBJ2-6, with 9 bases aligning to TRBD1. CDR3 length: 17 residues. Trimming cost V 5 bases and J 2 bases; bases outside gene matches: 7. The germline V gene encodes CDR1 MDHEN and CDR2 SYDVKM. DNA of the CDR3: TGTGCCAGCAGTCCTACAGGGGGCTATCCTGGGGCCAACGTCCTGACTTTC. The encoded protein is CASSPTGGYPGANVLTF.

Many counts were recorded for this clonotype. This chain joins TRBV5-1 and TRBJ2-7; 7 bases fit TRBD1. This CDR3 has 15 amino acids. Germline values: CDR1 SGHRS, CDR2 YFSETQ. After removal of 0 bases from V and 3 bases from J, the junction contained 6 bases not matched to a gene. The CDR3 region has the DNA TGCGCCAGCAGCTTGGCCCAGGACAGGAGCTACGAGCAGTACTTC. Its protein is CASSLAQDRSYEQYF. The full variable domain, with the rest looked up from reference TRBV5-1 and TRBJ2-7, is KAGVTQTPRYLIKTRGQQVTLSCSPISGHRSVSWYQQTPGQGLQFLFEYFSETQRNKGNFPGRFSGRQFSNSRSEMNVSTLELGDSALYLCASSLAQDRSYEQYFGPGTRLTVT.

This clonotype was counted at least ten times. The V and J genes are TRBV3-1 and TRBJ2-1, with TRBD2 identical over 11 bases. The CDR3 loop spans 17 amino acids. The trim removed 3 bases at V and 1 base at J, leaving 5 bases unmatched. The germline V gene has CDR1 LGHDT and CDR2 YNNKEL (reference sequence). The CDR3 nucleotides are TGTGCCAGCAGCCAGGAGACTAGCGGGGTGTCCTACAATGAGCAGTTCTTC. Its translation: CASSQETSGVSYNEQFF.

The chain uses TRBV12-3 or TRBV12-4 and TRBJ2-1; 9 bases are a match to TRBD2. The CDR3 extends over 15 amino acids. Trimming cost V 1 base and J 7 bases; bases outside gene matches: 5. CDR3 amino acids: CASSLGGGAVNEQFF. DNA of the CDR3: TGTGCCAGCAGTTTAGGCGGGGGGGCTGTGAATGAGCAGTTCTTC.

This clonotype was counted only a few times. Possible read error: a much larger clone is one base away. The chain carries TRBV12-3 or TRBV12-4 and TRBJ2-7, with TRBD2 identical over 8 bases. The CDR3 contains 14 residues. Trimming at V came to 3 bases and at J to 8 bases, leaving 9 bases not matched to a gene. DNA of the CDR3: TGTGCCAGCAGTTTTTTGACTAGCGAAAGCAAGCAGTACTTC. Its protein is CASSFLTSESKQYF.

Many counts were recorded for this clonotype. V is TRBV27 and J is TRBJ2-1, with 7 nucleotides matching TRBD2. CDR1 and CDR2 from the germline V gene are MNHEY and SMNVEV (reference sequence). The CDR3 spans 15 residues. V lost 6 bases to trimming and J lost 4 bases; unmatched junction nucleotides: 9. Here the CDR3 reads CASRWGGSRYNEQFF. The CDR3 nucleotides read TGTGCCAGCAGATGGGGGGGTTCAAGATACAATGAGCAGTTCTTC.

This clonotype showed up many times. The chain has TRBV2 and TRBJ1-3, with D tentatively TRBD1 (6 bases). Trimming removed 9 bases from V and 10 bases from J, with 16 bases in between. Looked up from germline, CDR1 is SNHLY and CDR2 is FYNNEI. The length of the CDR3 is 12 residues. CDR3 protein: CASLQGLNTIYF. DNA for the CDR3: TGTGCCAGTCTACAGGGATTGAATACCATATATTTT.

This clonotype was recorded at least ten times. The J gene is TRBJ1-1, the V gene TRBV5-1; D uncertain. There are 13 residues in the CDR3. Germline values: CDR1 SGHRS, CDR2 YFSETQ. V shed 6 bases and J shed 0 bases, with 9 bases lying between them. CDR3 nucleotide sequence: TGCGCCAGCACCACGGGGATGAACACTGAAGCTTTCTTT. Residues: CASTTGMNTEAFF.

This clonotype was seen repeatedly, ten times or more. The genes are TRBV3-1 and TRBJ2-3; tentatively, D is TRBD1 (6 bases). CDR3 length: 14 residues. Germline CDR1 reads LGHDT; CDR2 reads YNNKEL (reference sequence). With 2 bases removed from V and 5 bases from J, the gap between germline ends came to 11 bases. CDR3 amino acids: CASSQYSQGDTQYF. DNA of the CDR3: TGTGCCAGCAGCCAATACTCACAGGGAGATACGCAGTATTTT.

Ten or more counts support this clonotype. This chain connects TRBV5-1 to TRBJ1-2, with D perhaps TRBD1 (5 bases). This CDR3 region has 15 residues. Between the trimmed V and J ends, which lost 5 bases and 2 bases, there was a span of 16 bases. The germline CDR1 and CDR2 sequences are SGHRS and YFSETQ. The CDR3 region is CASRPPSRGNYGYTF. CDR3 bases: TGCGCCAGCAGACCACCTAGCCGGGGCAACTATGGCTACACCTTC.

There are many counts of this clonotype. DNA of the CDR3: TGTGCCAGCCCTCGTGAGGGGCCAGGAAACACCATATATTTT. Encoded protein: CASPREGPGNTIYF. The chain couples TRBV25-1 to TRBJ1-3; tentative D call: TRBD1 (5 bases). Germline V CDR1 and CDR2: MGHDK, SYGVNS. V lost 8 bases to trimming and J lost 4 bases, with 15 bases between them. There are 14 residues in the CDR3.

This clonotype was seen many times. The V call is TRBV6-5, the J call TRBJ2-1, with 9 bases that match TRBD2. The CDR3 totals 16 residues. With 2 bases clipped from V and 1 base from J, the junction kept 3 bases outside the gene matches. Germline V gives CDR1 MNHEY, CDR2 SVGAGI. CDR3 sequence (DNA): TGTGCCAGCAGTTACGGTAGCGGGGGTTCCTACAATGAGCAGTTCTTC. Its translation: CASSYGSGGSYNEQFF.

Ten or more counts support this clonotype. The CDR3 is CASSYLEDEQFF. CDR3 bases: TGTGCCAGCAGTTACCTGGAGGATGAGCAGTTCTTC. This chain links TRBV6-6 with TRBJ2-1; possible D gene TRBD2, 5 bases. Trimming removed 2 bases at V and 8 bases at J, with 7 bases between. The CDR3 has 12 amino acids. CDR1 and CDR2 (germline): MNHNY, SVGAGI (reference sequence).

In this sample, this clonotype turned up many times. The chain carries TRBV6-5 and TRBJ1-5, with D uncertain. The length of the CDR3 is 15 residues. V was cut by 6 bases and J by 5 bases, with 17 bases left in between. CDR1 is MNHEY and CDR2 is SVGAGI in the germline V gene. CDR3: CASRKGIMSDQPQHF. The CDR3 bases are TGTGCCAGCAGGAAGGGAATTATGTCCGATCAGCCCCAGCATTTT.

This clonotype was detected ten times or more. The chain combines TRBV7-2 with TRBJ2-1; D may be TRBD1 (6 bases). The V gene lost 2 bases and the J gene lost 7 bases, with 15 bases spanning the gap. Germline lookup yields CDR1 SGHTA and CDR2 FQGNSA. The CDR3 loop spans 15 amino acids. The CDR3 reads CASSLRLGARNEQFF. The CDR3 DNA reads TGTGCCAGCAGCTTAAGGTTGGGGGCTCGGAATGAGCAGTTCTTC.

This clonotype was seen repeatedly, ten times or more. The CDR3 DNA is TGCAGTGCTATGTGGACAGAGAATGAAAAACTGTTTTTT. Its translation: CSAMWTENEKLFF. The chain couples TRBV20-1 to TRBJ1-4, with a possible D match to TRBD1 (6 bases). The germline gives CDR1 DFQATT, CDR2 SNEGSKA (reference sequence). The CDR3 runs to 13 residues. The V end was cut by 4 bases, the J end by 5 bases, with 11 bases between.

This clonotype has at least ten counts. The rearrangement joins TRBV12-3 or TRBV12-4 to TRBJ2-3; 12 nucleotides match TRBD1. This CDR3 has 16 residues. Unmatched junction bases numbered 9, after V lost 6 bases and J lost 5 bases. CDR3 residues: CASSRAGTGGEDTQYF. Written as DNA, the CDR3 is TGTGCCAGCAGCAGAGCCGGGACAGGGGGCGAAGATACGCAGTATTTT.

This clonotype showed up many times. The chain has TRBV10-3 and TRBJ1-4; no reliable D call. CDR1 is ENHRY and CDR2 is SYGVKD in the germline V gene. CDR3 length: 16 residues. V lost 0 bases, J lost 7 bases, and 15 bases lay in between. CDR3 DNA: TGTGCCATCAGTGAGTCGTCCGTCGGCATACCTGAAAAACTGTTTTTT. Encoded protein: CAISESSVGIPEKLFF.

In its sample, this clonotype was seen a few times. This may come from a read error, since a much larger clone is one base off. The chain recombines TRBV7-6 with TRBJ1-6; tentative D call: TRBD1 (5 bases). The CDR3 consists of 15 residues. Per the germline V gene, CDR1 is SGHVS and CDR2 is FNYEAQ. The V end lost 5 bases, the J end lost 7 bases, and 15 bases lay between the germline ends. CDR3 sequence: CASSHRPGGNSPLHF. The CDR3 DNA is TGTGCCAGCAGCCACCGGCCGGGGGGGAATTCACCCCTCCACTTT.

This clonotype was counted at least ten times. The conserved phenylalanine or tryptophan is not found at the CDR3 terminus, so this likely reflects a read error. The chain is built from TRBV12-3 or TRBV12-4 and TRBJ1-6; unclear D gene. CDR3 size: 14 residues. Trimming removed 3 bases from V and 6 bases from J, with 9 bases in between. In nucleotides, the CDR3 is TGTGCCAGCAGTTTGGCACCCGGTAATTCACCCCTCCACTGT. Translated, it gives CASSLAPGNSPLHC.

At least ten counts were recorded for this clonotype. The V gene is TRBV5-1, the J gene TRBJ1-4; the D is unclear. The CDR3 has 15 residues. Germline CDR1 reads SGHRS; CDR2 reads YFSETQ. V lost 0 bases to trimming and J lost 7 bases, with 13 bases between them. CDR3 sequence: CASSLGGRSGEKLFF. As DNA, the CDR3 is TGCGCCAGCAGCTTGGGCGGGCGGTCTGGTGAAAAACTGTTTTTT.

This clonotype was recorded at least ten times. V gene TRBV20-1 combines with J gene TRBJ1-4; the match to TRBD1 covers 9 bases. V shed 4 bases, J shed 5 bases, and the junction held 11 bases outside the gene matches. The CDR3 has 16 residues. Germline V gene data show CDR1 as DFQATT and CDR2 as SNEGSKA (reference sequence). The CDR3 sequence is CSANGGPGQGNEKLFF. CDR3 sequence (DNA): TGCAGTGCTAATGGGGGGCCGGGACAGGGAAATGAAAAACTGTTTTTT.